The 7 T cell receptor beta chains presented below share a single source sample, sequenced in a study of pediatric ulcerative colitis. Here immunoSEQ multiplex PCR was the method, and the copy in TCRdb shows in-frame clones only, minus some. The repertoire holds 20,000 to 25,000 clones, with around 64% as singletons. During colonoscopy, one to two rectal pinch biopsies were collected. Material: gut tissue. The origin of the receptors is a boy younger than 18 with severe ulcerative colitis.

The V call is TRBV11-2, the J call TRBJ2-7, with 9 bases that match TRBD1. V trimming: 3 bases; J trimming: 6 bases; junction bases outside the gene matches: 12. The length of the CDR3 is 16 residues. Germline CDR1 SGHAT, CDR2 FQNNGV. CDR3 sequence (DNA): TGTGCCAGCAGCTTGGGGTGGGCACAGGGGGCACGCGAGCAGTACTTC. Protein sequence: CASSLGWAQGAREQYF.

The gene calls are TRBV7-6 and TRBJ2-7; 9 bases are a match to TRBD1. V shed 4 bases, J shed 2 bases, and the junction held 6 bases outside the gene matches. The CDR3 has 15 amino acids. Germline CDR1 and CDR2: SGHVS and FNYEAQ. The CDR3 region has the DNA TGTGCCAGCAGCTCGGGACAGGGTGGGACCTACGAGCAGTACTTC. This sequence encodes CASSSGQGGTYEQYF.

This clone occurred a few times. The chain links TRBV20-1 to TRBJ2-1, with D hard to call. Germline CDR1 and CDR2: DFQATT and SNEGSKA (reference sequence). This CDR3 comprises 10 residues. Between the trimmed V and J ends, which lost 6 bases and 7 bases, there was a span of 7 bases. The CDR3 DNA reads as TGCAGTGCCATTTTTAATGAGCAGTTCTTC. This gives the protein CSAIFNEQFF.

The rearrangement uses TRBV28 and TRBJ1-4; D call uncertain. Germline V CDR1 and CDR2: MDHEN, SYDVKM. Trimming removed 7 bases from V and 4 bases from J, with 10 bases in between. CDR3 length equals 13 residues. CDR3 protein: CASMEESNEKLFF. CDR3 nucleotide sequence: TGTGCCAGCATGGAAGAAAGTAATGAAAAACTGTTTTTT.

V gene TRBV10-3 combines with J gene TRBJ1-2; a possible D gene is TRBD1 (6 bases). Germline CDR1 ENHRY, CDR2 SYGVKD. The CDR3 extends over 13 amino acids. V was trimmed by 5 bases and J by 8 bases, leaving 15 bases between them. The CDR3 loop is CAISPSGAEGYTF. The CDR3 DNA is TGTGCCATCAGTCCTTCAGGGGCGGAGGGCTACACCTTC.

The rearrangement uses TRBV7-4 and TRBJ2-5; D is possibly TRBD1 (6 bases). The germline V gene has CDR1 SGHVT and CDR2 SQSDAQ. V lost 5 bases, J lost 7 bases, and 20 bases lay in between. The CDR3 loop spans 15 amino acids. For the CDR3, the DNA is TGTGCCAGCAGCACACCATATGACAGGCCGGTGACCCAGTACTTC. This sequence encodes CASSTPYDRPVTQYF.

The J gene is TRBJ2-3, the V gene TRBV6-4; 12 nucleotides agree with TRBD2. The V gene's germline CDR1 is MRHNA and CDR2 SNTAGT. The junction had 3 bases not matched to a gene; V was cut back by 4 bases and J by 4 bases. This CDR3 is 15 amino acids long. CDR3 bases: TGTGCCAGCAGTGCGCTAGCGGGGGGGGCAGATACGCAGTATTTT. Its protein product is CASSALAGGADTQYF.